This paragraph reports one TCR beta chain. Its recognized antigen is unknown. Base qualities were left out, and no much larger clone turns up one base away. The library was built by means of the immunoSEQ multiplex PCR assay. Rearranged TCR beta chain sequences were amplified using the hsTCRB Kit according to the manufacturer's protocol. An Illumina MiSeq was used to sequence the TCRB libraries. Per the source publication's procedure: The kit vendor's proprietary platform handled demultiplexing, trimming and gene mapping. Here the immuneACCESS table is served through TCRdb, limited to in-frame sequences with V and J called. Missing clones are a known gap in these copies; in checked studies unresolved V genes cover under half, and the rest lacks a known reason. Clone size and the V and J calls come from that table; the DNA yielded D and trimming. Counted in this sample were 30,000 to 35,000 clones; around 90% of them appeared once. The ten top clones hold approximately 5.1% of the sample.

This sample was included in a study of a mutant IDH1 vaccine in newly diagnosed glioma (dated by TCRdb to the early 2020s). For the wider study: Vaccination started 4-6 weeks after radiotherapy alone, or was given together with temozolomide cycles in the groups whose treatment included chemotherapy. Before enrollment, most patients had been given radiochemotherapy with temozolomide as standard therapy, while the rest had received either radiotherapy alone or temozolomide alone. Peripheral blood was drawn at six visits: V03 (baseline), V05, V07, V10, V12 and V13. Longitudinal TCRB deep sequencing was done for about two dozen treated patients, wherever samples were available for exploratory analyses. Of the 25 to 40 patients who were treated, about 60% were male and approximately 40% were female, and the mean age was about 40 years. Visit V12 was the week-35 safety follow-up and visit V13 was the week-47 end of study. On the study overall, not on this receptor specifically: PBMC samples for TCRB deep sequencing were selected based on availability. The authors noted that analyses of patient blood samples could not be reproduced because of sample limitations. Pseudoprogression seemed to be unrelated to changes in the top peripheral T cell clonotypes found by TCRB sequencing. Immune responses induced by the vaccine were seen in 90% to 95% of patients across multiple MHC alleles.

Taken from the germline V gene (reference sequence), the CDR1 and CDR2 loops are SGHNT and YYREEE. A distance of 14 bases separates the germline ends of V and J, which lose 5 bases and 4 bases respectively. The CDR3 runs 14 residues from the cysteine to the phenylalanine. CDR3 DNA only is kept here, 42 bases in frame from base 1. According to the study, the label for this sample's time point signals: week 47, end of study. Each vaccine dose was 300 ug of a 20-mer mutant IDH1 peptide in Montanide, given subcutaneously with topical imiquimod. Patients were given eight vaccinations, in weeks 1, 3, 5, 7, 11, 15, 19 and 23, which matched visits V03 through V10. Donors had newly diagnosed WHO grade 3 or 4 IDH1-mutant astrocytomas with loss of nuclear ATRX. The samples were drawn from NOA16, a multicentre, single-arm, open-label phase I trial in Germany that tested a mutant IDH1 peptide vaccine in humans for the first time. Genomic DNA for TCRB sequencing was extracted from EDTA blood using the DNeasy Blood and Tissue Kit.

Source: PBMCs, taken from a glioma patient whose treatment included an IDH1 peptide vaccine. Rearrangement joined TRBV5-4 to TRBJ2-3; TRBD2 could be the D gene, as 5 bases match. The sequence was collected from a woman in her 40s with glioma. Here the CDR3 is given as CASRRGDEADTQYF. The nucleotide sequence reads TGTGCCAGCAGACGGGGAGACGAGGCAGATACGCAGTATTTT.